This T cell receptor beta chain was observed in a study of vaccination and CD4 T cells after COVID-19. Study details: At a median about 95 days (range 35 to 161) after diagnosis, post-COVID samples were drawn.

The assay that was used to sequence DNA from cultured CD4+ T cells was the Oncomine TCR Beta short-read assay. CD4+ T cells were cultured, and genomic DNA was extracted from them. TCRdb processed the PCR reads anew with MiXCR; each CDR3 protein has one entry. This table has roughly 25,000 distinct CDR3 sequences, 67% appearing once. Treatment defined: approximately 10-day PBMC culture with coronavirus spike peptide pools or control peptides (ViraFEST assay). A word on this clonotype: Its target is unknown.

Trimming left V 6 bases short and J 5 bases short, with 13 bases between. Germline values: CDR1 MRHNA, CDR2 SNTAGT. This CDR3 is 14 amino acids long. Overall study results and limits: Researchers report that a median about 86% of reactive clones in convalescent patients surfaced only post-vaccination. The median count of SARS-CoV-2-reactive clonotypes rose from approximately 21 to 40, not significantly.

The chain recombines TRBV6-4 with TRBJ2-2; D is ambiguous. The sample was CD4+ T cells from blood, cultured in vitro, taken after SARS-CoV-2 vaccination. The TCR was taken from a human donor who received a COVID-19 vaccine. The CDR3 sequence: CASRITARTGELFF. DNA for the CDR3: TGTGCCAGCAGAATTACAGCACGGACCGGGGAGCTGTTTTTT.